Sequencing of this T cell receptor beta chain was carried out in a study of cytomegalovirus exposure and HLA in healthy donors. General observations from the study: Some segments of the V type, notably TRBV6-2 and TRBV6-3, were excluded as indistinguishable. HLA restriction was apparent for most CMV-associated TCR beta chains in a later analysis.

PCR used 60 Vbeta primers and 13 Jbeta primers. The data were produced by immunoSEQ multiplex PCR, yet TCRdb's version contains in-frame clones alone and is incomplete. Of about 170,000 clones detected, roughly 80% appear once; the ten largest clones hold 0.95% to 1%. Germline CDR1 SNHLY, CDR2 FYNNEI. V was shortened by 7 bases and J by 0 bases, with 22 bases between the two germline ends. This CDR3 is 18 amino acids long. With respect to this clone: Its antigen is unidentified.

This sequence joins TRBV2 and TRBJ2-1, with a tentative D call TRBD2 (6 bases). Sequenced: PBMCs. This TCR came from a girl aged 2-15 years in good health and CMV-seropositive. CDR3: CASIQGLPSTSSYNEQFF. The CDR3 coding sequence is TGTGCCAGCATACAAGGACTACCCTCAACGAGCTCCTACAATGAGCAGTTCTTC. The full variable domain, its missing parts supplied by reference TRBV2 and TRBJ2-1, is EPEVTQTPSHQVTQMGQEVILRCVPISNHLYFYWYRQILGQKVEFLVSFYNNEISEKSEIFDDQFSVERPDGSNFTLKIRSTKLEDSAMYFCASIQGLPSTSSYNEQFFGPGTRLTVL.